In its sample, the clone carrying this TCR beta chain was seen once. At one end the junction does not follow the germline gene, possibly because of a read error. The CDR3 covers 11 residues. The data belong to a study of blood T cell repertoires in COVID-19. Across the whole study: Whether acute or convalescent, the COVID-19 samples came from the United States, Italy and Spain. In each case, the material was cDNA or gDNA derived from T cells, B-cell-depleted T cells, or PBMCs.

Study processing details: How many nucleated cells were present was estimated from reference gene primer amplification. Sequencing was performed with immunoSEQ multiplex PCR; in TCRdb, only in-frame clones are kept and a portion is missing. Clone size and V and J calls were adopted from that table, with D and trimming inferred from the DNA. The sample consists of 380,000 or so clones, 70% to 90% of them appearing once. V is TRBV12-3 or TRBV12-4 and J is TRBJ1-1; a weak D match, TRBD1 (5 bases). The sequence was obtained from a man between 35 and 55 years old with acute or convalescent COVID-19. Material: peripheral blood. CDR3 DNA: TGTGCCAGCAGTCGCGGGGCCGGGGGAGCTTTT. Translating it yields CASSRGAGGAF.